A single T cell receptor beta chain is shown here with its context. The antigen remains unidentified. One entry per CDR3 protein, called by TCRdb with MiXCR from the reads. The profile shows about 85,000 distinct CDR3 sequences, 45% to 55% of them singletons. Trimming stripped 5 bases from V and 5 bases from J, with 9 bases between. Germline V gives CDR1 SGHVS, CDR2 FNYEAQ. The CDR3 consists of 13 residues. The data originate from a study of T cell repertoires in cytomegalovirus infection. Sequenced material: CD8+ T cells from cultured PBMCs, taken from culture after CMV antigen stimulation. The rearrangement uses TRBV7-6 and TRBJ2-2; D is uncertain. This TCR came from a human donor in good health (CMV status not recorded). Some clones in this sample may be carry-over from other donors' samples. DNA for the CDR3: TGTGCCAGCAGCCTTCTTACAACCGGGGAGCTGTTTTTT. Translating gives CASSLLTTGELFF.